This entry features one TCR beta chain sequence. What this receptor recognizes is not known. Qualities for individual bases were not recorded, and no much larger clone is one base off. This entry belongs to a study of blood T cell repertoires in COVID-19 (TCRdb year 2020). For context, the study as a whole: Samples covering the acute and convalescent phases of COVID-19 were provided by collaborators in the United States, Italy and Spain. Sample metadata almost always included a de-identified subject ID, COVID-19 status, age in years and sex. The dataset comprised deeply sampled blood TCRbeta repertoires from subjects exposed to, actively infected with, or recovered from COVID-19. Where available, HLA class I and class II types were taken from metadata supplied by the sample provider and were not determined by assay-based typing. The prospective study material was composed of cDNA or gDNA derived from T cells, B-cell-depleted T cells, or PBMCs. The repertoires were released in a freely available public database intended as a resource for research on the immune response to SARS-CoV-2. Samples were obtained from the ongoing ImmuneRACE study (first 160 participants) and from over 1,000 subjects provided by 6 global collaborators. The investigation overall reported the following: Clinical and demographic metadata were provided uncurated, with the amount varying by source and participant.

TCRbeta CDR3 regions were amplified from genomic DNA by means of the immunoSEQ Assay, a bias-controlled multiplex PCR. The study's processing was this. Within the assay, amplification of reference gene primers was used to estimate how many nucleated cells each sample contained. To quantify the absolute abundance of each unique TCRbeta CDR3 rearrangement, sequence reads were collapsed and filtered. For each sample, productive Simpson clonality was calculated as the square root of Simpson's diversity index across productive rearrangements. The table comes from immuneACCESS by way of TCRdb, which keeps in-frame sequences with V and J called. Part of the clones is missing from these tables; in studies checked, under half for an unresolved V gene and the rest for unknown reasons. V, J and clone size are taken as reported in that table, and D and trimming were inferred from the DNA itself. Counted in this sample were roughly 320,000 clones; about nine tenths of them appeared once. In total, the top ten clones hold 3.5% to 4.5% of the sample.

Participants in the prospective study were aged about 18 to 90 years, lived in 20 to 25 United States geographic areas, and enrolled through a virtual design. To assign participants to cohorts, the prospective study relied on clinical history that participants themselves reported in a screening survey and a study questionnaire. Recovered participants in ImmuneRACE Cohort 3 were defined as having two consecutive negative NP/OP PCR tests, clearance from a healthcare professional, or resolution of symptoms. Each participant in the prospective study had whole blood, serum and a nasopharyngeal or oropharyngeal swab collected by mobile phlebotomists. Participants in the prospective study had the option to provide additional blood draws and questionnaires over an approximately 2-month period. Blood samples from the prospective study were shipped frozen or at room temperature prior to DNA extraction. V drops 4 bases and J drops 2 bases, leaving 9 bases in between. The CDR3 sequence holds 13 residues, the cysteine and phenylalanine included. The kept DNA is CDR3 alone, 39 bases in frame from the first base. Sequences LGHDT (CDR1) and YNNKEL (CDR2) are obtained from the germline V gene (reference sequence).

The receptor was derived from a man aged 25 to 40 who had recovered from COVID-19. Material for sequencing was PBMCs or T cells enriched from blood (not recorded which). In this chain, TRBV3-1 (or the pseudogene TRBV3-2) is recombined with TRBJ2-7; tentative D gene TRBD1, with 6 bases matching. The CDR3 corresponds to CASSRTVTYEQYF. The sequence in DNA is TGTGCCAGCAGCCGGACAGTTACCTACGAGCAGTACTTC.